The source of this T cell receptor beta chain is a study of T cell repertoires in cytomegalovirus infection. Background on the study: The authors relied on CMV epitopes, both recently identified HLA-C-restricted and well-studied HLA-B-restricted. Public TCR beta signatures marked donors with CMV infection and the matching HLA.

TCRdb ran MiXCR on the reads and lists one entry per CDR3 protein. The sample has roughly 800,000 distinct CDR3 sequences; around 29% are singletons. Study observations and caveats: Cumulative frequency (of public TCR beta family members) identified carriers of CMV plus the relevant HLA. CMV-specific TCR beta clonotypes restricted by HLA-C dominated the ex vivo response.

The sample holds a few counts of this clonotype. Its matching antigen is unknown. The CDR3 sequence is 15 residues long. The V gene's germline CDR1 is MNHEY and CDR2 SVGEGT. V lost 0 bases, J lost 3 bases, and 12 bases lay in between. Sample: cultured CD8+ T cells from PBMCs, taken from culture after CMV antigen stimulation. The chain carries TRBV6-2 or TRBV6-3 and TRBJ2-7; D is perhaps TRBD1 or TRBD2 (5 bases each). The sequence was obtained from a human donor in good health (CMV status not recorded). Some clones in this sample may be carry-over from other donors' samples. The CDR3 DNA reads TGTGCCAGCAGTTACTCGAGGGGTGGGAGCTACGAGCAGTACTTC. Translated, it gives CASSYSRGGSYEQYF.